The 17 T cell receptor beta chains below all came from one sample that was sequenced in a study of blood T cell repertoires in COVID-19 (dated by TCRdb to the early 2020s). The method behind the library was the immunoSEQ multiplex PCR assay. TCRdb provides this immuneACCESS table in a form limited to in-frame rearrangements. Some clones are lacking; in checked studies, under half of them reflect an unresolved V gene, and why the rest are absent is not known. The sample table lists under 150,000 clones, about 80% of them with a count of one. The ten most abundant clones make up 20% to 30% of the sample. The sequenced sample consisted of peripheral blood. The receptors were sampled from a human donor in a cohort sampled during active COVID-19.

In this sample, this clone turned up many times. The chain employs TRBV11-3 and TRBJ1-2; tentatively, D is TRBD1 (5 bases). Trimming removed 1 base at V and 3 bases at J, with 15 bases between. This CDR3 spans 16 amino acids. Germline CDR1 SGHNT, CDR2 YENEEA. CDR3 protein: CASSLAPGRGDYGYTF. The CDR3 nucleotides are TGTGCCAGCAGCTTAGCCCCGGGACGGGGGGACTATGGCTACACCTTC.

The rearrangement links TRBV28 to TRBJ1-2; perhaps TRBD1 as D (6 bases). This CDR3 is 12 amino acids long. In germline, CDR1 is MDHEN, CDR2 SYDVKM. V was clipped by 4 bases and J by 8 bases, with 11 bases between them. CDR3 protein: CASSSGDGGYTF. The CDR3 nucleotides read TGTGCCAGCAGTTCAGGGGATGGCGGCTACACCTTC.

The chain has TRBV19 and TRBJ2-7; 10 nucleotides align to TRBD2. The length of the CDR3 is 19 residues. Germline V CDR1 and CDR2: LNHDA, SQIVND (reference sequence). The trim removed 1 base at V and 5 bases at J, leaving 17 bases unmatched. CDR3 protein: CASSIGFPSGRASGDEQYF. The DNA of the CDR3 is TGTGCCAGTAGTATAGGTTTTCCGAGCGGGAGGGCCTCCGGGGACGAGCAGTACTTC.

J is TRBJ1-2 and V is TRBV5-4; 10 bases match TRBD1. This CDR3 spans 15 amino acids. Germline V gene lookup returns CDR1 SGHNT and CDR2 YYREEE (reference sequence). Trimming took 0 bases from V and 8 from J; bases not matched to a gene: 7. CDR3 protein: CASSLGDRGLQGYTF. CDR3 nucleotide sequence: TGTGCCAGCAGCTTGGGGGACAGGGGTCTTCAAGGCTACACCTTC.

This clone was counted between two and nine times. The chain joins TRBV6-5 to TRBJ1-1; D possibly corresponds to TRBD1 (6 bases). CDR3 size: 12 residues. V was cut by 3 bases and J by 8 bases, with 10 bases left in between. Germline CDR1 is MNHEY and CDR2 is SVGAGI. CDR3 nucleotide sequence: TGTGCCAGCAGTTATCGAACAGGGGAAGCTTTCTTT. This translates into CASSYRTGEAFF.

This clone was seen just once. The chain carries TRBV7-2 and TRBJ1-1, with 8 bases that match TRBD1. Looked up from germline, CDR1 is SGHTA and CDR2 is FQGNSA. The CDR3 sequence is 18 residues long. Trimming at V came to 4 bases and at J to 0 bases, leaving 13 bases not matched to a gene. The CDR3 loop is CASSSPRDRLGVNTEAFF. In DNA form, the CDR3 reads TGTGCCAGCAGCTCCCCTCGGGACAGGCTGGGGGTGAACACTGAAGCTTTCTTT.

In DNA form, the CDR3 reads TGTGCCAGCAGCGTAGTTGGCGGCTCCCTAGAGCAGTACTTC. This gives the protein CASSVVGGSLEQYF. The chain couples TRBV9 to TRBJ2-7; no definite D call. CDR1 and CDR2 from the germline V gene are SGDLS and YYNGEE. CDR3 length: 14 amino acids. V was clipped by 0 bases and J by 7 bases, with 14 bases between them.

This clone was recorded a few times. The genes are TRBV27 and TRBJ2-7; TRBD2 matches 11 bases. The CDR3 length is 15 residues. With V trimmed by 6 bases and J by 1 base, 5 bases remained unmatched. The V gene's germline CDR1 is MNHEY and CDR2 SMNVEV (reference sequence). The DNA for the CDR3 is TGTGCCAGCAGACTAGCGGGAGAAGGGTCCTACGAGCAGTACTTC. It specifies CASRLAGEGSYEQYF.

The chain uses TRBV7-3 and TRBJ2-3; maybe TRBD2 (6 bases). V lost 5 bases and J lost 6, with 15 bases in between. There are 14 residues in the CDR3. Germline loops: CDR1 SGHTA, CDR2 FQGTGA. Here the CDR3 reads CASSPNSGPDTQYF. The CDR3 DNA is TGTGCCAGCAGCCCAAATAGCGGCCCCGATACGCAGTATTTT.

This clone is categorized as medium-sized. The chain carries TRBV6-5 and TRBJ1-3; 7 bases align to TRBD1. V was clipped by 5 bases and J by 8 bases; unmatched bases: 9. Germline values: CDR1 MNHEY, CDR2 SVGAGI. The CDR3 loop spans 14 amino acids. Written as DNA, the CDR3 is TGTGCCAGCAGTCCCGGACAGGCCCGGGACACCATATATTTT. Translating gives CASSPGQARDTIYF.

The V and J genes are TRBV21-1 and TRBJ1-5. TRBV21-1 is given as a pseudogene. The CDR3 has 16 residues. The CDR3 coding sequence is TGTGCCAGCAGCAAAGTGGCTCGGGGATTTGGTCAGCCCCAGCATTTT. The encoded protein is CASSKVARGFGQPQHF.

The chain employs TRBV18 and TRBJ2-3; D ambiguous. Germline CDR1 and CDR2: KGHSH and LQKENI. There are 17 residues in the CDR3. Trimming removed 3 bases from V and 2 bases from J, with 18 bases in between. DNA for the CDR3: TGTGCCAGCTCACCCCCGGCTACAAGGCGGTTCACAGATACGCAGTATTTT. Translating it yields CASSPPATRRFTDTQYF. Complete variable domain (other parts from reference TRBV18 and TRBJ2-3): NAGVMQNPRHLVRRRGQEARLRCSPMKGHSHVYWYRQLPEEGLKFMVYLQKENIIDESGMPKERFSAEFPKEGPSILRIQQVVRGDSAAYFCASSPPATRRFTDTQYFGPGTRLTVL.

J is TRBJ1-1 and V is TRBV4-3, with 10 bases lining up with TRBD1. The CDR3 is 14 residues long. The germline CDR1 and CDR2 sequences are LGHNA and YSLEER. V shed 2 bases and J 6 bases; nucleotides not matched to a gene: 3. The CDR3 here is CASSQRQGAPEAFF. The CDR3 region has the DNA TGCGCCAGCAGCCAAAGACAGGGGGCCCCTGAAGCTTTCTTT.

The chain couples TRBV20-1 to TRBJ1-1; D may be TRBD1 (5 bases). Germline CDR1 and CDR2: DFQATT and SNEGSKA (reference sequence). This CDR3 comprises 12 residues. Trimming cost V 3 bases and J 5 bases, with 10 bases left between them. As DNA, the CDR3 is TGCAGTGCTAGTAGCGGGGCAACTGAAGCTTTCTTT. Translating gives CSASSGATEAFF.

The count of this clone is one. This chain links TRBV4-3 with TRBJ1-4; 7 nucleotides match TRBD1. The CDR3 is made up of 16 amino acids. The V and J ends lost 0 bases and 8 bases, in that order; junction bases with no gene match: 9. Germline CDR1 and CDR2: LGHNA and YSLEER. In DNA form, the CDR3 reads TGCGCCAGCAGCCAAGATAATGACAGGGTTGTCGAAAAACTGTTTTTT. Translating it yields CASSQDNDRVVEKLFF.

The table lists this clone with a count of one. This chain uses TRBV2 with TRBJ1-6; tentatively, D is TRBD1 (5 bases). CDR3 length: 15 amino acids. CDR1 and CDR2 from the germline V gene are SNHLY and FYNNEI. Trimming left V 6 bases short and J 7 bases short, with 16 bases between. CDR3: CASRGRGGMNSPLHF. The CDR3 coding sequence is TGTGCCAGCAGGGGTCGCGGGGGAATGAATTCACCCCTCCACTTT. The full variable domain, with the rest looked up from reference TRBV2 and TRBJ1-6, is EPEVTQTPSHQVTQMGQEVILRCVPISNHLYFYWYRQILGQKVEFLVSFYNNEISEKSEIFDDQFSVERPDGSNFTLKIRSTKLEDSAMYFCASRGRGGMNSPLHFGNGTRLTVT.

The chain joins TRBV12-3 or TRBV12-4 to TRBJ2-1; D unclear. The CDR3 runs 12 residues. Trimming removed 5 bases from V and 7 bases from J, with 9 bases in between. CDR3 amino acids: CASSPRFNEQFF. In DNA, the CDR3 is TGTGCCAGCAGTCCCCGTTTTAATGAGCAGTTCTTC.